This entry describes one T cell receptor (beta chain). This sample was included in a study of immune characterization of retroperitoneal liposarcoma. Deletions cut 7 bases from V and 10 bases from J, with 20 bases between. Germline V CDR1 and CDR2: SGHTA, FQGNSA. The CDR3 has 14 residues. TCRdb reprocessed the PCR reads with MiXCR, giving one entry per CDR3 protein. The sample lists 2,700 or so distinct CDR3 sequences; 40% to 50% were seen once. The sequenced sample was tumor tissue. This receptor was taken from a male donor with retroperitoneal liposarcoma. The V call is TRBV7-2, the J call TRBJ2-1; tentatively, D is TRBD2 (6 bases). The CDR3 sequence is CASTPGGASYEQFF. CDR3 DNA: TGTGCCAGCACCCCGGGCGGGGCGTCCTACGAGCAGTTCTTC.